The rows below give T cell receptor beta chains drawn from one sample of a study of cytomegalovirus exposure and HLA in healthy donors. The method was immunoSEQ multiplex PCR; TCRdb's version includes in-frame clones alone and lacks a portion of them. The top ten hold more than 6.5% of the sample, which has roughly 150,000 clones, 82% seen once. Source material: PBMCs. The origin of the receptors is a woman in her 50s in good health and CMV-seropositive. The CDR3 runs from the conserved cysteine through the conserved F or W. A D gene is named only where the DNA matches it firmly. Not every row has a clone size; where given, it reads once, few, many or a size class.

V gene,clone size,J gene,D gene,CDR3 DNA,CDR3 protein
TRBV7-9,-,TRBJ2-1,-,TGTGCCAGCAGCTTAGAAGGGGCCCCTGATGATGAGCAGTTCTTC,CASSLEGAPDDEQFF
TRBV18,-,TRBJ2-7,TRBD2,TGTGCCAGCTCACCCCTAGCGGGGGGACGCTACGAGCAGTACTTC,CASSPLAGGRYEQYF
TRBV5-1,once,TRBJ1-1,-,TGCGCCACCTCCGACCCGGGCACTGAAGCTTTCTTT,CATSDPGTEAFF
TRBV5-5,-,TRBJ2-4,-,TGTGCCAGCAGCTTGAGCGGTGAGGCTAGAAGAAACATTCAGTACTTC,CASSLSGEARRNIQYF
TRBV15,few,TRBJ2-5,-,TGTGCCACCAGCTCAAGGGACACCTTCCAAGAGACCCAGTACTTC,CATSSRDTFQETQYF
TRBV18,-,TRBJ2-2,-,TGTGCCAGCTCACCTTCGACCGGGGAGCTGTTTTTT,CASSPSTGELFF
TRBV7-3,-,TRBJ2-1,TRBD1,TGTGCCAGCAGCGCCAACACAGGGGTTCAGTTCTTC,CASSANTGVQFF
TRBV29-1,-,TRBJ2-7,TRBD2,TGCAGCGTCCACAGCGGGGCCTCCTACGAGCAGTACTTC,CSVHSGASYEQYF
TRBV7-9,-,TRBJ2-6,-,TGTGCCAGCAGCCCCGCGGGCAGCTCTGGGGCCAACGTCCTGACTTTC,CASSPAGSSGANVLTF
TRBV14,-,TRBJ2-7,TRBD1,TGTGCCAGCAGCCTCCTGGACAGGACTTACGAGCAGTACTTC,CASSLLDRTYEQYF
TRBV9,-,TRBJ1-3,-,TGTGCCAGCAGCGGGTACAGGGTGGACACTGGAAACACCATATATTTT,CASSGYRVDTGNTIYF
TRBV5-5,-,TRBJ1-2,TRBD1,TGTGCCAGCAGCTTGGCCACACGTGACAGGGGAGATGGCTACACCTTC,CASSLATRDRGDGYTF
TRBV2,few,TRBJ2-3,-,TGTGCCAGCAGCTCAGGAGATACGCAGTATTTT,CASSSGDTQYF
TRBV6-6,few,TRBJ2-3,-,TGTGCCAGCCGGCTCCTGGACTTAAGCACAGATACGCAGTATTTT,CASRLLDLSTDTQYF
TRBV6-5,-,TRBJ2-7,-,TGTGCCAGCAGCCCGGGACTTCTCGGCTACGAGCAGTACTTC,CASSPGLLGYEQYF
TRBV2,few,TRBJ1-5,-,TGTGCCAGCAGTGGAATCGGGGGAGGGGGTCAGCCCCAGCATTTT,CASSGIGGGGQPQHF
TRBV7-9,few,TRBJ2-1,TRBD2,TGTGCCAGCAGTCTAGCGGGGGGGCCGAATGAGCAGTTCTTC,CASSLAGGPNEQFF
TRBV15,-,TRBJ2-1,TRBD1,TGTGCCACCAGCAGAGAAGGACAGGGTGCATGGAATGAGCAGTTCTTC,CATSREGQGAWNEQFF
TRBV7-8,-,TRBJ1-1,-,TGTGCCAGCAGCTTTTTGGGGGGGGACACTGAAGCTTTCTTT,CASSFLGGDTEAFF
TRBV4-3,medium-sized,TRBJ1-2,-,TGCGCCAGCAGCCAAGACCCCACAGGGAACTATGGCTACACCTTC,CASSQDPTGNYGYTF
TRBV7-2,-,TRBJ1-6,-,TGTGCCAGCAGACCGGACAGTAATAATTCACCCCTCCACTTT,CASRPDSNNSPLHF
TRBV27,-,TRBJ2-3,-,TGTGCCAGCAGCGAGGGTAGCACAGATACGCAGTATTTT,CASSEGSTDTQYF
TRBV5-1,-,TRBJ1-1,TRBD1,TGCGCCAGCAGCGTGACAGGGGGCACTGAAGCTTTCTTT,CASSVTGGTEAFF
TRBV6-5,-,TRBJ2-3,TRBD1,TGTGCCAGCAGTTCAGCAGGGGGTACGCAGTATTTT,CASSSAGGTQYF
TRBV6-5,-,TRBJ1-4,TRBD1,TGTGCCAGCAGTTACTTGGGACAGCCCAATGAAAAACTGTTTTTT,CASSYLGQPNEKLFF
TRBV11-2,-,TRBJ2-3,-,TGTGCCAGCAGGGCTTTAGCCTTTAGCACAGATACGCAGTATTTT,CASRALAFSTDTQYF
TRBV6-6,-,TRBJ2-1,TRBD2,TGTGCCAGCAGTTACTTCTTTAGCGGGGGGGCCAATGAGCAGTTCTTC,CASSYFFSGGANEQFF
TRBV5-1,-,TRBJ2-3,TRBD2,TGCGCCAGCAGCTTGCAAGCGGGGGGGTCGGGAGATACGCAGTATTTT,CASSLQAGGSGDTQYF
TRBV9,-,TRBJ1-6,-,TGTGCCAGCAGCGTAGATGGCAGTACCAATTCACCCCTCCACTTT,CASSVDGSTNSPLHF
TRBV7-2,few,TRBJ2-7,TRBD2,TGTGCCAGCAGCTCTCTAGCGGGGCCCCCCTACGAGCAGTACTTC,CASSSLAGPPYEQYF
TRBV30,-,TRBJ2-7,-,TGTGCCTGGAGAGCGGAGGGGGCCGGAGAGCAGTACTTC,CAWRAEGAGEQYF
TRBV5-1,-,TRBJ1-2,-,TGCGCCAGCAGCTACAGGGCGGTGGACTATGGCTACACCTTC,CASSYRAVDYGYTF
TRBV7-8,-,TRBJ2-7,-,TGTGCCAGCAGCTTATACGCGCAGGGCGGCGAGCAGTACTTC,CASSLYAQGGEQYF
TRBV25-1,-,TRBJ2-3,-,TGTGCCAGCAGGGGGGGGCTAGATACGCAGTATTTT,CASRGGLDTQYF
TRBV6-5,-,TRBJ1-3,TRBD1,TGTGCCAGCAGACTCGACAGGGGATCTGGAAACACCATATATTTT,CASRLDRGSGNTIYF
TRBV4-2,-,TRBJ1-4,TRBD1,TGTGCCAGCAGCCAAGATTTAAGGGACAGACATAATGAAAAACTGTTTTTT,CASSQDLRDRHNEKLFF
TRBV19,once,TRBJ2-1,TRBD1,TGTGCCACCACCAAGACAGGGGGCGCGGGCAATGAGCAGTTCTTC,CATTKTGGAGNEQFF
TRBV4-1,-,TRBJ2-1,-,TGCGCCAGCAGAGGGACAATCTACAATGAGCAGTTCTTC,CASRGTIYNEQFF
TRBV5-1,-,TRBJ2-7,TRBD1,TGCGCCAGCAGACCGGGGGACAGGGGCTTGCGGGGGGAGGGCGAGCAGTACTTC,CASRPGDRGLRGEGEQYF
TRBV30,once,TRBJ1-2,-,TGTGCCTGGAGCCTTTCGGGAGCCCTAGGCTATGGCTACACCTTC,CAWSLSGALGYGYTF
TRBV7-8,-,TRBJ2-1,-,TGTGCCAGCAGCTTAGCGGAGTTCCGGGGTAATGAGCAGTTCTTC,CASSLAEFRGNEQFF
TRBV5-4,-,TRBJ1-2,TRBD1,TGTGCCAGCAGCTTGATGGACAGGGACGGCTACACCTTC,CASSLMDRDGYTF
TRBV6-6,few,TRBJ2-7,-,TGTGCCAGCAGTTACTCGACACAGGGACGTGGGTACGAGCAGTACTTC,CASSYSTQGRGYEQYF
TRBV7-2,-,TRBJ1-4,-,TGTGCCAGCAGCTTAATGAGGGCTACTAATGAAAAACTGTTTTTT,CASSLMRATNEKLFF
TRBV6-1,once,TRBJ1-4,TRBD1,TGTGCCAGCAGTGAAGCGCGGCAGGGGGCTAATGAAAAACTGTTTTTT,CASSEARQGANEKLFF
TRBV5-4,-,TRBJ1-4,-,TGTGCCAGCAGCCCCTCCCCAGCAACTAATGAAAAACTGTTTTTT,CASSPSPATNEKLFF
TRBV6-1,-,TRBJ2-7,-,TGTGCCAGCAGTGAATATGGGAGGGAGCAGTACTTC,CASSEYGREQYF
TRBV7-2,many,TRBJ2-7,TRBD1,TGTGCCAGCAGCTCCGGGACAGGGTTTTCCGAGCAGTACTTC,CASSSGTGFSEQYF
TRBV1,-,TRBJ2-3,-,TGCACCTGGTATGAGGCGGGGGGCCGCACAGATACGCAGTATTTT,CTWYEAGGRTDTQYF
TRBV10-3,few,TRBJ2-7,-,TGTGCCATCAGACAGGACCCCTACGAGCAGTACTTC,CAIRQDPYEQYF
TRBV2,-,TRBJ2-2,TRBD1,TGTGCCAGCAACTTCGGGACAGGTGGTACCGGGGAGCTGTTTTTT,CASNFGTGGTGELFF
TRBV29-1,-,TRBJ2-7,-,TGCAGCGTTGAAACAGGGATAACCGGCGAGCAGTACTTC,CSVETGITGEQYF
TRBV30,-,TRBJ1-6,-,TGTGCCTGGACCCAGGGTACCCGTTCACCCCTCCACTTT,CAWTQGTRSPLHF
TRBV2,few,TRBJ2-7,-,TGTGCCAGCAGTGCATCTGGGGGGTTCGAGCAGTACTTC,CASSASGGFEQYF
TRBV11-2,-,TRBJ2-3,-,TGTGCCAGCTCTCAGACTAGGGCCCTCGGGGATACGCAGTATTTT,CASSQTRALGDTQYF